The text below deals with one TCR beta chain. Antigen: not known. Diagnosis relied on clinical symptoms, serum thyroxine and TRAb, thyroid ultrasound and orbital computed tomography. Blood was drawn at first hyperthyroidism diagnosis, before any ophthalmopathy symptoms. It was RNA transcripts that yielded the amplified TCR beta CDR3 regions. HTBI primers were used for first-round RT-PCR of the TCR CDR3. TCRdb re-derived calls from the multiplex PCR reads in MiXCR, one entry per CDR3 protein. The data show over 200,000 distinct CDR3 sequences, about 14% seen once. The entry originates in a study of T cells in Graves' hyperthyroidism and ophthalmopathy. General study findings and limits: Most expanded thyroid clonotypes above 0.001 also appeared in blood.

Losses at the gene ends were 1 base for V and 2 bases for J; bases not matched to a gene: 11. In germline, CDR1 is LGHNA, CDR2 YNFKEQ. CDR3 length equals 20 residues. This receptor was identified in a woman aged 40-49 years with Graves' hyperthyroidism that later progressed to Graves' ophthalmopathy. The chain recombines TRBV4-2 with TRBJ2-1; TRBD2 aligns across 13 bases. Sequencing was carried out using blood. CDR3: CASSQALTSGRPFTYNEQFF. Here the CDR3 DNA reads TGTGCCAGCAGCCAAGCTCTGACTAGCGGGAGGCCGTTTACCTACAATGAGCAGTTCTTC.